The entry that follows covers one TCR beta chain sequence. The antigen remains undetermined. The source of the sample is a study of spatial heterogeneity in lung cancer. Study overall: Alpha-chain detections were consistently fewer than beta-chain detections among the sequences. Study-level points and caveats: In blood, ubiquitous expanded tumor TCRs appeared more at resection than follow-up.

Trimming cost V 1 base and J 3 bases, with 10 bases left between them. Looked up from germline, CDR1 is LGHNA and CDR2 is YSLEER. The CDR3 has 15 residues. Every TCR cDNA molecule carried a tag that served as a unique molecular identifier. TCRdb reprocessed the 5' RACE reads with MiXCR, giving one entry per CDR3 protein. The sample records around 13,000 distinct CDR3 sequences, around 15% being singletons. Regarding time point: sample taken at primary tumor resection. Unsorted whole RNA samples from tumor, nontumor lung or frozen PBMC were sequenced. The donors were 55 to 80 patients with non-small cell lung cancer that was early-stage and untreated.

The sample in question was PBMCs, obtained at surgery. The chain joins TRBV4-3 to TRBJ2-1; weak D call: TRBD2 (6 bases). This TCR derives from a male donor with early-stage non-small cell lung cancer. The CDR3 sequence is CASSQGGGLYNEQFF. CDR3 bases: TGCGCCAGCAGCCAAGGTGGGGGACTCTACAATGAGCAGTTCTTC.